This T cell receptor beta chain was sequenced for a study of shared clonotypes between healthy human individuals. Study-level information: A donor's plate count was three for CD4 naive and three for CD4 memory; CD8 naive had two and CD8 memory one.

Method: immunoSEQ multiplex PCR; TCRdb's copy keeps in-frame clones and lacks some. The sample lists about 670,000 clones, 60% to 80% occurring once. Between the trimmed V and J ends, which lost 0 bases and 1 base, there was a span of 21 bases. Germline V gene data show CDR1 as LGHNA and CDR2 as YNFKEQ. The CDR3 loop spans 20 amino acids. This clone was found many times. The sequencing sample was made of memory CD4+ T cells sorted from blood. Subset given: CD45RA-negative fraction. The TCR was taken from a woman in her twenties or thirties in good health. The rearrangement links TRBV4-2 to TRBJ2-2; D perhaps matches TRBD2 (6 bases). CDR3 region: CASSQDGASASTMNTGELFF. The CDR3 DNA reads as TGTGCCAGCAGCCAAGATGGGGCTAGCGCTAGCACGATGAACACCGGGGAGCTGTTTTTT.